The source of this TCR beta chain is a study of cytomegalovirus exposure and HLA in healthy donors. Study summary: Both the approximately 120 validation repertoires and the approximately 620 first-cohort repertoires used the same platform, as reported by a later analysis. Study-level findings and limits: In vitro testing confirmed three CMV-associated chains as specific for CMV antigens. One later analysis, an examination of the 120 validation repertoires, found that first-cohort TCR clusters tended to co-occur in them.

Clones were sequenced by immunoSEQ multiplex PCR, and TCRdb holds only the in-frame ones, with some missing. The table lists tens of thousands of clones, about 94% of them singletons, with 1.2% to 1.5% in the top ten. V shed 4 bases and J shed 10 bases, with 22 bases lying between them. CDR3 size: 15 residues. Germline V gene data show CDR1 as SGHVS and CDR2 as FQNEAQ. The study drew the donors from its 120-subject validation cohort, separate from the 666-subject first cohort. Of note for this clone: Its antigen remains unidentified.

The sample consisted of PBMCs. This chain joins TRBV7-8 and TRBJ1-1; TRBD1 might be the D (5 bases). The TCR sequence derives from a man younger than 35 in good health and CMV-seropositive. The DNA of the CDR3 is TGTGCCAGCAGCTCAGCAGATGGCAGGGTCGAAACAGCTTTCTTT. It is translated as CASSSADGRVETAFF.